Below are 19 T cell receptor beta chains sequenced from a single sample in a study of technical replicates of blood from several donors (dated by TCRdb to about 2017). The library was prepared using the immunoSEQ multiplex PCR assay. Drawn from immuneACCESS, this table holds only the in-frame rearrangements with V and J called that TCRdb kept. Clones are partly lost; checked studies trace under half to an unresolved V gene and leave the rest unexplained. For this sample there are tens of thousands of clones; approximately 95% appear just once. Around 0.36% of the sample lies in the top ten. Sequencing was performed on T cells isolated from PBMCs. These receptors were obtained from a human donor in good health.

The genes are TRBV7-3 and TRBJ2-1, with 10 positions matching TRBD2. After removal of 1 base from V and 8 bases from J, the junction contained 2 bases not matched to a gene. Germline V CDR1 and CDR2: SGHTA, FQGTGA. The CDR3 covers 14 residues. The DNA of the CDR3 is TGTGCCAGCAGCTTAATAGCGGGAGGCGATGAGCAGTTCTTC. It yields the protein CASSLIAGGDEQFF.

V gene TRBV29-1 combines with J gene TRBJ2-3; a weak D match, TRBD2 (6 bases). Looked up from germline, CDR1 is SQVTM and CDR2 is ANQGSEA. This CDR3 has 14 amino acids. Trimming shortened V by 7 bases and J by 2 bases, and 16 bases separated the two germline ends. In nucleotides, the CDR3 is TGCAGCGCCGACTTTGGGGACTCCACAGATACGCAGTATTTT. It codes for CSADFGDSTDTQYF.

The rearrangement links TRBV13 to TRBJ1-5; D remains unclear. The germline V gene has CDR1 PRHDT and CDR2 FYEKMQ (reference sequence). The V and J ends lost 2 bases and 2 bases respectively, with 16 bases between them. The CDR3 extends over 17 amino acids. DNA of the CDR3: TGTGCCAGCAGCTTAATGCAAAGCGGGATTGGCAATCAGCCCCAGCATTTT. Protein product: CASSLMQSGIGNQPQHF.

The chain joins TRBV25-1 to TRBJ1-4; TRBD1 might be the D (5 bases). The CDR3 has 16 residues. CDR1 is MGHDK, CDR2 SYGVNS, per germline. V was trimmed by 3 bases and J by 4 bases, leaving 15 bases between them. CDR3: CASSDQWGGGNEKLFF. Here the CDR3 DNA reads TGTGCCAGCAGTGACCAGTGGGGCGGTGGTAATGAAAAACTGTTTTTT.

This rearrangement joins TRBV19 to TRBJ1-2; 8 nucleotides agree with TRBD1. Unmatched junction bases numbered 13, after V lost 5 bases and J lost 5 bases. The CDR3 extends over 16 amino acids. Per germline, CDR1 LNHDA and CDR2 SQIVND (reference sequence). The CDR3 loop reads CASSALPGQGSYGYTF. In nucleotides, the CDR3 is TGTGCCAGTAGTGCTCTACCAGGACAGGGTTCGTATGGCTACACCTTC.

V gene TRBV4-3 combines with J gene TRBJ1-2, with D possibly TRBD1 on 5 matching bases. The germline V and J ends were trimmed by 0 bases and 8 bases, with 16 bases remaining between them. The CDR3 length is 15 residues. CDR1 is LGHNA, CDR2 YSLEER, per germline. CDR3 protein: CASSQDRLTGSGYTF. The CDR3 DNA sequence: TGCGCCAGCAGCCAAGATCGGCTCACAGGAAGCGGCTACACCTTC.

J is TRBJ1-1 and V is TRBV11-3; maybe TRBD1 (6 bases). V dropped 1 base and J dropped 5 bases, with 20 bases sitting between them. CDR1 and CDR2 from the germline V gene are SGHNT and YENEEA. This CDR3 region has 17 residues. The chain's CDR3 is CASSLGSPIGGETEAFF. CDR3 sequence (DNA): TGTGCCAGCAGCTTAGGGTCCCCGATTGGGGGCGAAACTGAAGCTTTCTTT.

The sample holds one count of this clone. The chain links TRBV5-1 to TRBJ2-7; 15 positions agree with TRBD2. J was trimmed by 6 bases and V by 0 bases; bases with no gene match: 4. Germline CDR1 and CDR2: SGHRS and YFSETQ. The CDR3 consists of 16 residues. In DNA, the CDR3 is TGCGCCAGCAGCTTGGGGACTAGCGGGAGGGTAGGCGAGCAGTACTTC. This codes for CASSLGTSGRVGEQYF.

The CDR3 here is CATTGESYEQYF. In DNA form, the CDR3 reads TGTGCCACTACAGGGGAATCCTACGAGCAGTACTTC. The chain combines TRBV2 with TRBJ2-7, with TRBD1 identical over 7 bases. Germline lookup yields CDR1 SNHLY and CDR2 FYNNEI. J was trimmed by 1 base and V by 10 bases; bases with no gene match: 4. CDR3 length: 12 amino acids.

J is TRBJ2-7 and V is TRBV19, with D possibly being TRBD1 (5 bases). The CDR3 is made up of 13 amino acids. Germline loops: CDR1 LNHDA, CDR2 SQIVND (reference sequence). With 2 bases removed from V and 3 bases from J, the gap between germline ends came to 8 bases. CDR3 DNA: TGTGCCAGTAGTATACAGGGTCGCTACGAGCAGTACTTC. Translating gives CASSIQGRYEQYF. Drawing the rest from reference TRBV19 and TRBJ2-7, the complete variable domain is DGGITQSPKYLFRKEGQNVTLSCEQNLNHDAMYWYRQDPGQGLRLIYYSQIVNDFQKGDIAEGYSVSREKKESFPLTVTSAQKNPTAFYLCASSIQGRYEQYFGPGTRLTVT.

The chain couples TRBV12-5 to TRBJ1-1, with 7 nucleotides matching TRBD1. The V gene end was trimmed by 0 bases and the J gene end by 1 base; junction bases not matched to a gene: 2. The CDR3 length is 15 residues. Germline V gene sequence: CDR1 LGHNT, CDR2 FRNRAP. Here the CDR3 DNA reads TGTGCTAGTGGTTTGGTTGGACAGGAGAACACTGAAGCTTTCTTT. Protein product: CASGLVGQENTEAFF.

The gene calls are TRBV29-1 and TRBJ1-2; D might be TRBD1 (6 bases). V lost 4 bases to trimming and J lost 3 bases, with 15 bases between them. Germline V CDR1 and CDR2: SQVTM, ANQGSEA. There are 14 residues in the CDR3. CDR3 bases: TGCAGCGTTGTTTACGAGACAGGCCACTATGGCTACACCTTC. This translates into CSVVYETGHYGYTF.

The CDR3, as DNA: TGTGCCAGCAGTGGTCGACAGGGGGCTGCGTATGGCTACACCTTC. This encodes CASSGRQGAAYGYTF. The chain is built from TRBV2 and TRBJ1-2; TRBD1 aligns across 10 bases. V lost 4 bases, J lost 5 bases, and 7 bases stayed unmatched. The germline V gene has CDR1 SNHLY and CDR2 FYNNEI. The CDR3 is 15 residues long.

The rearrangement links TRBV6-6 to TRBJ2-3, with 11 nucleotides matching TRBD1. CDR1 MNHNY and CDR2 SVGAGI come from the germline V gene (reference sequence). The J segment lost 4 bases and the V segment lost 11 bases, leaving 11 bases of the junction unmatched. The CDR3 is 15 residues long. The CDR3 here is CACRDRGSVADTQYF. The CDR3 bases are TGTGCCTGCCGGGACAGGGGGTCAGTTGCAGATACGCAGTATTTT.

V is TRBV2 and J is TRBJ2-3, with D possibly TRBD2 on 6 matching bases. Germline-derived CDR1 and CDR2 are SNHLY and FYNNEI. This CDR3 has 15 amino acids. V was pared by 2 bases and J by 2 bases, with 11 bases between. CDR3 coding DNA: TGTGCCAGCAGTGAAACGGGAGCGTCCACAGATACGCAGTATTTT. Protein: CASSETGASTDTQYF. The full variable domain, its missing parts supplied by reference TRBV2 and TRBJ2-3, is EPEVTQTPSHQVTQMGQEVILRCVPISNHLYFYWYRQILGQKVEFLVSFYNNEISEKSEIFDDQFSVERPDGSNFTLKIRSTKLEDSAMYFCASSETGASTDTQYFGPGTRLTVL.

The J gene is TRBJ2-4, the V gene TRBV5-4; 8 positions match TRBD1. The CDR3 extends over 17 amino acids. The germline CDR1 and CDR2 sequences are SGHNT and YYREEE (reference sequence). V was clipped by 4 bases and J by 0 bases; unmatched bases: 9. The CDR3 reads CASSRPRTGRAKNIQYF. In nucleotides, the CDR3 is TGTGCCAGCAGCCGGCCCCGGACAGGGAGAGCCAAAAACATTCAGTACTTC.

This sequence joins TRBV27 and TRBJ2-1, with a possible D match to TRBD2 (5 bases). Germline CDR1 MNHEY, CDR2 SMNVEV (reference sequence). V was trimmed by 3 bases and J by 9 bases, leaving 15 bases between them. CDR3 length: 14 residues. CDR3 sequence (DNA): TGTGCCAGCAGTTTTCGGTCTAGCTTTAGTGAGCAGTTCTTC. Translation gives CASSFRSSFSEQFF.

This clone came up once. CDR3 sequence (DNA): TGTGCCATCATAGCGGATACTAGCACAGATACGCAGTATTTT. Translated: CAIIADTSTDTQYF. The rearrangement joins TRBV10-3 to TRBJ2-3; perhaps TRBD2 as D (6 bases). Germline values: CDR1 ENHRY, CDR2 SYGVKD. Trimming removed 7 bases at V and 0 bases at J, with 11 bases between. The CDR3 sequence is 14 residues long.

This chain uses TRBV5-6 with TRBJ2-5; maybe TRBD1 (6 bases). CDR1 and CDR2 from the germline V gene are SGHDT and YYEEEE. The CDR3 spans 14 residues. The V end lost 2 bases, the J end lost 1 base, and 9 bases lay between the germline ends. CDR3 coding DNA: TGTGCCAGCAGCTTCGACAGGATCCAAGAGACCCAGTACTTC. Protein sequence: CASSFDRIQETQYF.